These 9 T cell receptor beta chains share one sample of origin, sequenced in a study of early T cells in non-severe SARS-CoV-2 infection. TCRdb fed the 5' RACE reads into MiXCR, producing one record per CDR3 protein. The sample holds about 83,000 distinct CDR3 sequences, about 10% seen once. Source: whole blood, taken at baseline. Source of these receptors: an adult who was a healthcare worker with PCR-confirmed SARS-CoV-2 infection or an uninfected control (not recorded which).

V usage is TRBV10-1 and J usage is TRBJ1-1; D unresolved. The germline gives CDR1 WNHNN, CDR2 SYGVQD (reference sequence). V was pared by 6 bases and J by 1 base, with 12 bases between. The CDR3 has 14 residues. CDR3 in amino acids: CASSPSQTNTEAFF. DNA for the CDR3: TGCGCCAGCAGCCCCAGCCAGACGAACACTGAAGCTTTCTTT.

V and J are TRBV5-4 and TRBJ2-7; possibly TRBD1 for D (5 bases). Trimming took 5 bases from V and 0 from J, leaving 12 bases between them. The CDR3 is 14 amino acids. Germline assignment: CDR1 SGHNT and CDR2 YYREEE (reference sequence). The CDR3 region has the DNA TGTGCCAGCAGGCCTGACAGAACCTCCTACGAGCAGTACTTC. Translation gives CASRPDRTSYEQYF.

In its sample, this clonotype was seen a few times. This chain uses TRBV2 with TRBJ1-6; D is undetermined. This CDR3 spans 17 amino acids. The V and J ends lost 7 bases and 2 bases respectively, with 18 bases between them. CDR1 is SNHLY, CDR2 FYNNEI, per germline. The CDR3 sequence: CASNLPIREPYNSPLHF. CDR3 bases: TGTGCCAGCAACCTTCCCATCCGGGAACCCTATAATTCACCCCTCCACTTT.

This clonotype was counted many times. The chain uses TRBV30 and TRBJ1-1; no definite D call. V lost 3 bases and J lost 0, with 8 bases in between. The CDR3 runs to 13 residues. Per germline, CDR1 GTSNPN and CDR2 SVGIG (reference sequence). For the CDR3, the DNA is TGTGCCTGGAGAGCAGGAATGAACACTGAAGCTTTCTTT. Residues: CAWRAGMNTEAFF.

This clonotype was found many times. The chain is built from TRBV24-1 and TRBJ2-3; TRBD1 matches 7 bases. CDR3 length equals 16 residues. Per germline, CDR1 KGHDR and CDR2 SFDVKD. V lost 3 bases, J lost 0 bases, and 5 bases stayed unmatched. This CDR3 is CATSDQPGQSTDTQYF. As DNA, the CDR3 is TGTGCCACCAGTGATCAGCCGGGACAGAGCACAGATACGCAGTATTTT.

At least ten counts were recorded for this clonotype. The CDR3 sequence: CASSSQRDRGEKLFF. The CDR3 DNA is TGCGCCAGCAGCTCTCAACGGGACAGGGGTGAAAAACTGTTTTTT. The chain joins TRBV5-1 to TRBJ1-4; TRBD1 matches at 10 bases. The germline CDR1 and CDR2 sequences are SGHRS and YFSETQ. V lost 3 bases, J lost 7 bases, and 6 bases stayed unmatched. The CDR3 consists of 15 residues.

This clonotype was recorded a few times. The CDR3 region has the DNA TGTGCCAGCAGTTTTCGGACAGGGCGAAGTGGCTACACCTTC. Its protein is CASSFRTGRSGYTF. The genes are TRBV12-3 or TRBV12-4 and TRBJ1-2; 8 bases are shared with TRBD1. V was clipped by 3 bases and J by 7 bases; unmatched bases: 7. CDR3 length equals 14 residues.

The chain is built from TRBV10-3 and TRBJ2-1, with 7 positions matching TRBD1. Trimming removed 10 bases from V and 7 bases from J; junction bases left unmatched: 7. Germline CDR1 and CDR2: ENHRY and SYGVKD. The CDR3 spans 12 residues. The CDR3 region has the DNA TGTGCCACGCGAGACAGGGTGAATGAGCAGTTCTTC. This translates into CATRDRVNEQFF.

The sample holds a few counts of this clonotype. This chain uses TRBV20-1 with TRBJ2-1, with D possibly being TRBD2 (6 bases). The V end was cut by 6 bases, the J end by 2 bases, with 14 bases between. From germline, CDR1 is DFQATT and CDR2 SNEGSKA (reference sequence). The CDR3 extends over 14 amino acids. This chain's CDR3 is CSAHGRTTYNEQFF. The CDR3, as DNA: TGCAGTGCGCATGGGAGGACGACCTACAATGAGCAGTTCTTC.